This T cell receptor (beta chain) was sequenced during a study of blood T cell repertoires in COVID-19. As for the study in general: The origin of the acute and convalescent COVID-19 samples was the United States, Italy and Spain.

V lost 2 bases, J lost 8 bases, and 15 bases stayed unmatched. Germline loops: CDR1 MNHEY, CDR2 SVGEGT. The CDR3 loop spans 17 amino acids. In the authors' methods: Estimation of nucleated cell counts relied on the amplification of reference gene primers. Produced via immunoSEQ multiplex PCR; TCRdb's table is partial and in-frame only. The D gene and trimming were derived from the DNA, and the V and J assignments and clone size from that table. The table lists under 250,000 clones, approximately 92% of them singletons. Enrolled through a virtual design, the participants were between about 18 and 89 years of age and came from about two dozen US areas. Self-reported history from a screening survey and questionnaire set each donor's cohort.

What was sequenced was PBMCs or T cells enriched from blood (not recorded which). The rearrangement uses TRBV6-2 or TRBV6-3 and TRBJ2-1, with 7 bases identical to TRBD2. The source is a woman under 30 in a cohort exposed to, infected with or recovered from COVID-19 (not recorded which). CDR3 in amino acids: CASSYRGLADFSDEQFF. In DNA form, the CDR3 reads TGTGCCAGCAGTTACAGAGGGCTAGCGGATTTTTCTGATGAGCAGTTCTTC.